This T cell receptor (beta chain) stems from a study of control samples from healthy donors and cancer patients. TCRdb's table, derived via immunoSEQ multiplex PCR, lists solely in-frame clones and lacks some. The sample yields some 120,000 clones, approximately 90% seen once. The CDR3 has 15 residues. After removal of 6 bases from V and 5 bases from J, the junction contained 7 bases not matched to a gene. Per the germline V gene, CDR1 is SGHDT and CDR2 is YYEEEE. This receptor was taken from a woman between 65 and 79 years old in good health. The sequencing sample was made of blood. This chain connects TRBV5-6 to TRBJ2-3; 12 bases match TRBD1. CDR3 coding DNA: TGTGCCAGCAACCCGGGACAGGGGGCAGGAGATACGCAGTATTTT. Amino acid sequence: CASNPGQGAGDTQYF.